This is a list of T cell receptor beta chains from one sample in a study of blood T cell repertoires in COVID-19. TCRdb's copy holds only in-frame clones and misses some; the assay was immunoSEQ multiplex PCR. The sample carries some 130,000 clones, about 89% recorded once. Material: peripheral blood. Receptors originate from a man between 60 and 75 years old with COVID-19, enrolled during active disease. CDR3s include the opening cysteine and the closing phenylalanine or tryptophan. The order of the fields is J gene, V gene, clone size, D gene, CDR3 length, CDR3 protein, CDR3 DNA. The D gene is left open where the match is weak. Some rows have no size entry. The others give once, few or many, or a class for an expanded clone.

>TRBJ1-1|TRBV19|-|TRBD1|16
CASSIVGTGHVPEAFF
TGTGCCAGTAGTATAGTGGGGACAGGGCATGTCCCTGAAGCTTTCTTT
>TRBJ1-1|TRBV2|-|-|17
CASSDIQALRMNTEAFF
TGTGCCAGCAGTGACATACAGGCATTACGGATGAACACTGAAGCTTTCTTT
>TRBJ2-4|TRBV5-1|-|-|16
CASNRGTSTAKNIQYF
TGCGCCAGCAACAGGGGGACTAGCACCGCCAAAAACATTCAGTACTTC
>TRBJ1-1|TRBV6-5|-|-|11
CASTRNTEAFF
TGTGCCAGCACCAGGAACACTGAAGCTTTCTTT
>TRBJ1-5|TRBV18|-|-|16
CASSPPSKRSNQPQHF
TGTGCCAGCTCACCACCGTCAAAGAGGAGCAATCAGCCCCAGCATTTT
>TRBJ1-1|TRBV6-5|once|-|11
CASSNLYEAFF
TGTGCCAGCAGTAACCTCTACGAAGCTTTCTTT
>TRBJ1-2|TRBV7-2|-|-|14
CASSSTGINYGYTF
TGTGCCAGCAGTTCTACAGGGATTAACTATGGCTACACCTTC
>TRBJ2-7|TRBV27|-|-|13
CASQGFASYEQYF
TGTGCCAGCCAGGGCTTCGCCTCCTACGAGCAGTACTTC
>TRBJ1-3|TRBV4-3|-|-|19
CASSPNGGGEAYTGNTIYF
TGCGCCAGCAGCCCCAACGGCGGGGGCGAAGCCTACACTGGAAACACCATATATTTT
>TRBJ1-6|TRBV18|-|TRBD1|15
CASSPRDRSASPLHF
TGTGCCAGCTCACCCCGGGACAGAAGCGCTTCACCCCTCCACTTT
>TRBJ2-4|TRBV21-1|-|-|15
CASKVGQGAKNIQYF
-
>TRBJ1-2|TRBV11-2|-|-|13
CASSHGANYGYTF
TGTGCCAGCAGCCACGGTGCTAACTATGGCTACACCTTC
>TRBJ2-1|TRBV4-2|-|-|17
CASSQDPFGHGSNEQFF
TGTGCCAGCAGCCAAGACCCTTTCGGACATGGAAGCAATGAGCAGTTCTTC
>TRBJ1-5|TRBV6-6|-|-|14
CASSHRQVNQPQHF
TGTGCCAGCAGTCACCGACAGGTCAATCAGCCCCAGCATTTT
>TRBJ1-2|TRBV29-1|-|TRBD1|13
CSVEARDRVGYTF
TGCAGCGTTGAAGCCCGGGACAGGGTTGGCTACACCTTC
>TRBJ2-6|TRBV2|-|TRBD1|18
CASSRFGTASSGANVLTF
TGTGCCAGCAGTAGATTCGGGACAGCTTCCTCTGGGGCCAACGTCCTGACTTTC
>TRBJ2-3|TRBV2|-|-|14
CASKKQEGTDTQYF
TGTGCCAGCAAGAAACAGGAAGGCACAGATACGCAGTATTTT
>TRBJ2-5|TRBV5-1|-|TRBD2|19
CASSVPGLAETAIQETQYF
TGCGCCAGCAGCGTGCCGGGACTAGCGGAGACTGCAATTCAAGAGACCCAGTACTTC
>TRBJ1-1|TRBV15|-|-|14
CATSRDPQGSEAFF
TGTGCCACCAGCAGAGATCCCCAGGGATCCGAAGCTTTCTTT
>TRBJ2-3|TRBV7-3|-|TRBD2|18
CASSTGTSGTLGTDTQYF
TGTGCCAGCAGCACCGGGACTAGCGGTACCCTCGGCACAGATACGCAGTATTTT
>TRBJ1-3|TRBV14|-|-|17
CASSQEGSFYSGNTIYF
TGTGCCAGCAGCCAAGAGGGGAGTTTTTACTCTGGAAACACCATATATTTT
>TRBJ2-6|TRBV19|-|-|15
CASSISGSGANVLTF
TGTGCCAGTAGTATTTCGGGCTCTGGGGCCAACGTCCTGACTTTC
>TRBJ2-7|TRBV5-1|-|TRBD1|15
CASSLAPGQGYEQYF
TGCGCCAGCAGCTTGGCCCCGGGACAGGGGTATGAGCAGTACTTC
>TRBJ2-2|TRBV30|few|-|13
CAWSGGNTGELFF
TGTGCCTGGAGTGGCGGGAACACCGGGGAGCTGTTTTTT
>TRBJ2-7|TRBV10-2|-|TRBD2|14
CASSSSGGSYEQYF
TGCGCCAGCAGTTCTAGCGGGGGATCCTACGAGCAGTACTTC
>TRBJ2-5|TRBV4-1|-|-|13
CASSQRQANTQYF
TGCGCCAGCAGCCAAAGACAGGCAAATACCCAGTACTTC
>TRBJ1-4|TRBV5-1|-|TRBD1|17
CASSVDRAGATNEKLFF
TGCGCCAGCAGCGTGGACAGGGCGGGGGCAACTAATGAAAAACTGTTTTTT
>TRBJ1-1|TRBV7-8|-|-|14
CASSLRGYGTEAFF
TGTGCCAGCAGCTTACGGGGGTACGGCACTGAAGCTTTCTTT
>TRBJ1-5|TRBV27|-|TRBD1|16
CASSSVGQFLDQPQHF
TGTGCCAGCAGTTCCGTGGGACAGTTCCTCGATCAGCCCCAGCATTTT
>TRBJ2-7|TRBV3-1/TRBV3-2|-|TRBD2|16
CASSRGTSVIPYEQYF
TGTGCCAGCAGCCGGGGGACTAGCGTAATCCCCTACGAGCAGTACTTC
>TRBJ2-7|TRBV18|-|TRBD1|14
CASSPDRGGGEQYF
TGTGCCAGCTCACCAGACAGGGGAGGAGGCGAGCAGTACTTC
>TRBJ2-1|TRBV10-2|-|TRBD1|16
CASSESTGGAYNEQFF
TGCGCCAGCAGTGAGTCGACAGGGGGCGCCTACAATGAGCAGTTCTTC
>TRBJ2-1|TRBV7-9|once|TRBD1|14
CASSLRQGSGEQFF
TGTGCCAGCAGCCTCAGACAGGGTTCGGGTGAGCAGTTCTTC
>TRBJ1-1|TRBV28|-|-|13
CASTLRGNTEAFF
TGTGCCAGCACCCTTAGAGGCAACACTGAAGCTTTCTTT
>TRBJ2-1|TRBV14|-|-|17
CASSQDIWGGLCYEQFF
TGTGCCAGCAGCCAAGATATTTGGGGGGGCCTTTGCTATGAGCAGTTCTTC
>TRBJ2-1|TRBV18|few|TRBD1|16
CASSPDPGTGWSEQFF
TGTGCCAGCTCACCCGATCCCGGGACAGGGTGGAGTGAGCAGTTCTTC
>TRBJ1-2|TRBV5-4|-|-|15
CASSLGSIANYGYTF
TGTGCCAGCAGCTTGGGGTCTATAGCTAACTATGGCTACACCTTC
>TRBJ2-7|TRBV14|-|-|12
CASSGETYEQYF
TGTGCCAGCAGCGGAGAAACCTACGAGCAGTACTTC
>TRBJ1-4|TRBV19|once|-|15
CASSSNGGVDEKLFF
TGTGCCAGTAGCTCGAATGGGGGGGTAGATGAAAAACTGTTTTTT
>TRBJ2-7|TRBV7-9|once|TRBD1|16
CASSKSGTGGPYEQYF
TGTGCCAGCAGCAAATCCGGGACAGGGGGACCCTACGAGCAGTACTTC
>TRBJ2-3|TRBV5-6|once|-|15
CASSFSSSSTDTQYF
TGTGCCAGCAGCTTTAGCTCTTCTAGCACAGATACGCAGTATTTT